This T cell receptor beta chain was sequenced during a study of blood T cell repertoires in COVID-19. In the study overall: The United States, Italy and Spain were the sources of the acute and convalescent COVID-19 samples. T cells, B-cell-depleted T cells, or PBMCs provided the cDNA or gDNA that served as material.

Per the authors' pipeline: It was from reference gene primer amplification that nucleated cell counts were estimated. Clones were read by immunoSEQ multiplex PCR, and TCRdb kept only the in-frame ones, dropping some. D and trimming come from the DNA, and the V and J calls and clone size come from that table. This sample has about 82,000 clones, with around 88% found just once. V dropped 2 bases and J dropped 3; count of bases not matched to a gene: 10. This CDR3 contains 17 residues. Germline CDR1 reads SGHTA; CDR2 reads FQGTGA. The source is a woman between 55 and 75 years old with acute or convalescent COVID-19. V is TRBV7-3 and J is TRBJ2-3; 8 nucleotides match TRBD2. Sequencing input: peripheral blood. DNA of the CDR3: TGTGCCAGCAGCTTAGGAGCGGGGGCCCCTGGAACAGATACGCAGTATTTT. Its translation is CASSLGAGAPGTDTQYF.